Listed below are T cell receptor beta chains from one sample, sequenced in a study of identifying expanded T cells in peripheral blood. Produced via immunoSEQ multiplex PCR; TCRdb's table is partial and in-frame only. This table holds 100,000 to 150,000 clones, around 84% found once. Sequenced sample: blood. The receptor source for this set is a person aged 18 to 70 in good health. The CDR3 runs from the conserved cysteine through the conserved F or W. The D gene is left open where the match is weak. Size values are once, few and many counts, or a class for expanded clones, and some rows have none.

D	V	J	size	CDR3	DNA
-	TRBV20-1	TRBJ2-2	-	CSASVGGELFF	TGCAGTGCTAGCGTGGGCGGGGAGCTGTTTTTT
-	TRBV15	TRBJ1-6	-	CATGIDGHFRPPLHF	TGTGCCACGGGGATAGACGGCCACTTTAGGCCACCCCTCCACTTT
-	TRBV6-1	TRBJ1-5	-	CASRQTGLDQPQHF	TGTGCCAGCAGACAAACAGGCCTCGATCAGCCCCAGCATTTT
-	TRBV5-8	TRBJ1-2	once	CASSSTDFYGYTF	TGTGCCAGCAGCTCAACGGATTTCTATGGCTACACCTTC
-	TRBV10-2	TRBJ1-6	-	CASSVGFSPLHF	TGCGCCAGCAGTGTTGGGTTTTCACCCCTCCACTTT
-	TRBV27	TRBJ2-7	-	CASRGLYGYEQYF	TGTGCCAGCAGGGGACTTTACGGCTACGAGCAGTACTTC
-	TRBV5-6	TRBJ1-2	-	CASSLLGGYTF	TGTGCCAGCAGCTTGTTGGGAGGCTACACCTTC
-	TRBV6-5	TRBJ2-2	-	CASSYDRGNTGELFF	TGTGCCAGCAGTTACGATCGGGGTAACACCGGGGAGCTGTTTTTT
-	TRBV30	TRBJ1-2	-	CAWSVRISSYGYTF	TGTGCCTGGAGTGTCCGGATAAGCAGCTATGGCTACACCTTC
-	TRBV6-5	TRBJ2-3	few	CASRRPTGSNTQYF	TGTGCCAGCAGGCGCCCTACAGGGAGTAATACGCAGTATTTT
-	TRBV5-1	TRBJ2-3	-	CASSSPWGTDLSTDTQYF	TGCGCCAGCAGCTCCCCCTGGGGAACAGACCTAAGCACAGATACGCAGTATTTT
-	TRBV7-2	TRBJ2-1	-	CASSYSGVLSRNEQFF	TGTGCCAGCAGCTATTCAGGGGTGCTTAGTAGGAATGAGCAGTTCTTC
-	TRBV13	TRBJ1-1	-	CASSAPRDGNTEAFF	TGTGCCAGCAGCGCTCCCCGGGACGGGAACACTGAAGCTTTCTTT
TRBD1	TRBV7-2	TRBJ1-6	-	CASSLTRQGAPAYNSPLHF	TGTGCCAGCAGCTTAACAAGACAGGGGGCGCCGGCTTATAATTCACCCCTCCACTTT
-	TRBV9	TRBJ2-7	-	CASSVGAGGVYEQYF	TGTGCCAGCAGCGTAGGGGCAGGCGGGGTCTACGAGCAGTACTTC
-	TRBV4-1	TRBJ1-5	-	CASSRIHGQPQHF	TGCGCCAGCAGCCGAATTCACGGGCAGCCCCAGCATTTT
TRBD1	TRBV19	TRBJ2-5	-	CASSIRSRTGGRETQYF	TGTGCCAGTAGTATTCGATCCCGGACAGGGGGGCGAGAGACCCAGTACTTC
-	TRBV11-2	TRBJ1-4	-	CASSSIGPSGYEKLFF	TGTGCCAGCAGCTCCATTGGGCCCAGCGGTTACGAAAAACTGTTTTTT
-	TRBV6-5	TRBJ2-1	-	CASRGVLGYNEQFF	TGTGCCAGCAGGGGGGTACTAGGGTACAATGAGCAGTTCTTC
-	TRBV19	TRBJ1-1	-	CASTSPRGVSTEAFF	TGTGCCAGTACCTCCCCACGAGGGGTGAGCACTGAAGCTTTCTTT
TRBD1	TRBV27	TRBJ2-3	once	CASGTGGWDTQYF	TGTGCCAGCGGGACAGGGGGCTGGGATACGCAGTATTTT
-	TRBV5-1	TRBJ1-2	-	CASSLGAGSVYGYTF	TGCGCCAGCAGCTTGGGCGCAGGAAGTGTCTATGGCTACACCTTC
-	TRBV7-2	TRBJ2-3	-	CASSLDLGSLRKKTDTQYF	TGTGCCAGCAGCTTAGATCTTGGGTCTTTGCGCAAGAAAACAGATACGCAGTATTTT
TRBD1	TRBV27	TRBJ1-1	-	CASSSDRGNTEAFF	TGTGCCAGCAGTTCGGACAGGGGTAACACTGAAGCTTTCTTT
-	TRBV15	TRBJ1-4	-	CATSRARPGLEKLFF	TGTGCCACCAGCAGAGCACGGCCAGGGTTGGAAAAACTGTTTTTT
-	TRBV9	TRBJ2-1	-	CASSGDNEQFF	TGTGCCAGCAGTGGGGACAATGAGCAGTTCTTC
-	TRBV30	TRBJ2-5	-	CAWSITRISGAQETQYF	TGTGCCTGGAGTATCACCAGGATTAGCGGCGCACAAGAGACCCAGTACTTC
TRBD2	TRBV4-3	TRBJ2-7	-	CASSLSPGTSGYEQYF	TGCGCCAGCAGCCTCTCTCCCGGGACTAGTGGTTACGAGCAGTACTTC
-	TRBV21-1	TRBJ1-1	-	CASSISDGFEMNTEAFF	TGTGCCAGCAGCATTTCGGACGGTTTCGAGATGAACACTGAAGCTTTCTTT
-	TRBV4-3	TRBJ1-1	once	CASRDSLNTEAFF	TGCGCCAGCAGAGACAGCCTGAACACTGAAGCTTTCTTT
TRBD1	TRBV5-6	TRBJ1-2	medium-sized	CASSLKETGGGSGYTF	TGTGCCAGCAGCTTGAAGGAAACAGGGGGAGGGTCTGGCTACACCTTC
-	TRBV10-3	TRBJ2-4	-	CAISESEEGAKNIQYF	TGTGCCATCAGTGAGTCGGAAGAAGGCGCCAAAAACATTCAGTACTTC
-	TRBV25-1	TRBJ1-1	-	CASSESEGMNTEAFF	TGTGCCAGCAGTGAGAGTGAAGGCATGAACACTGAAGCTTTCTTT
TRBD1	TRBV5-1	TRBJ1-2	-	CASSLGQGGPNYGYTF	TGCGCCAGCAGCTTGGGACAGGGGGGCCCCAACTATGGCTACACCTTC
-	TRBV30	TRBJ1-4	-	CAWRKPPPTNEKLFF	TGTGCCTGGAGAAAACCACCCCCAACTAATGAAAAACTGTTTTTT
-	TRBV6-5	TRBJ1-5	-	CASSSSRQTAQHF	TGTGCCAGCAGTTCTTCCCGACAAACAGCCCAGCATTTT
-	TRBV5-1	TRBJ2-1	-	CASSLRSGTLYNEQFF	TGCGCCAGCAGCTTGCGCTCAGGGACCCTCTACAATGAGCAGTTCTTC
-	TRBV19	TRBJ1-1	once	CASKAIMNTEAFF	TGTGCCAGTAAGGCGATAATGAACACTGAAGCTTTCTTT
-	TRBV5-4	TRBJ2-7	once	CASSDSSSYEQYF	TGTGCCAGCAGCGACAGTAGCTCCTACGAGCAGTACTTC
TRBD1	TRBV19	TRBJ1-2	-	CASSWTGGSYGYTF	TGTGCCAGTAGTTGGACAGGGGGGTCCTATGGCTACACCTTC